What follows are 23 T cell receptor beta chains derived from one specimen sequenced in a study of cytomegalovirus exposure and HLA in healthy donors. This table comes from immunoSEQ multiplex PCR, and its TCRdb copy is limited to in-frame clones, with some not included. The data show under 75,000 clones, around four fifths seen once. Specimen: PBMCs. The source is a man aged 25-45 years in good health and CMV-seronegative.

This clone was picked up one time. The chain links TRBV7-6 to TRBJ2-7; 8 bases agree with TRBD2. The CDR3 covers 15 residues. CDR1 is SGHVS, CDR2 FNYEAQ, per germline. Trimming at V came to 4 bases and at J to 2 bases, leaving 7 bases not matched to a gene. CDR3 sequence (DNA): TGTGCCAGCAGCTATGATGGGCGGGGGGCCTACGAGCAGTACTTC. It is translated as CASSYDGRGAYEQYF.

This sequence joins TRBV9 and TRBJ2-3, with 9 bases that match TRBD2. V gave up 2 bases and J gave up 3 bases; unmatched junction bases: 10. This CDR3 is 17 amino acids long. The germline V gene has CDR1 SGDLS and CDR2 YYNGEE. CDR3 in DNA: TGTGCCAGCAGCGTGGGTCTAGCGGGAATCGGTACAGATACGCAGTATTTT. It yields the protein CASSVGLAGIGTDTQYF. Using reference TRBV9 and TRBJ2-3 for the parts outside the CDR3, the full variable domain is DSGVTQTPKHLITATGQRVTLRCSPRSGDLSVYWYQQSLDQGLQFLIQYYNGEERAKGNILERFSAQQFPDLHSELNLSSLELGDSALYFCASSVGLAGIGTDTQYFGPGTRLTVL.

The CDR3: CASSLGGDDEQFF. DNA of the CDR3: TGTGCCAGCAGCTTAGGAGGGGATGACGAGCAGTTCTTC. The V gene is TRBV13, the J gene TRBJ2-1; weak D call: TRBD1 (5 bases). CDR1 PRHDT and CDR2 FYEKMQ come from the germline V gene (reference sequence). Trimming shortened V by 0 bases and J by 10 bases, and 10 bases separated the two germline ends. CDR3 length: 13 residues.

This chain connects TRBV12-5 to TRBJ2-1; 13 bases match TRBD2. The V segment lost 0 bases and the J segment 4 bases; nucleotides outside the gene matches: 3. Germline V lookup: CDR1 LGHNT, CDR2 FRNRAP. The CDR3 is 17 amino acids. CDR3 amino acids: CASGLVPGLAGYNEQFF. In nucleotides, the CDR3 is TGTGCTAGTGGTTTGGTCCCGGGACTAGCGGGATACAATGAGCAGTTCTTC.

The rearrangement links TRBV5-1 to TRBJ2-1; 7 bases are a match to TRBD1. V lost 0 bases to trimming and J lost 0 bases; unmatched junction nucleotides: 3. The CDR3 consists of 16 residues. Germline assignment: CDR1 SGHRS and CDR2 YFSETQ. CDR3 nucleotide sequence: TGCGCCAGCAGCTTGGCCCAGGGGGTCTCCTACAATGAGCAGTTCTTC. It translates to CASSLAQGVSYNEQFF.

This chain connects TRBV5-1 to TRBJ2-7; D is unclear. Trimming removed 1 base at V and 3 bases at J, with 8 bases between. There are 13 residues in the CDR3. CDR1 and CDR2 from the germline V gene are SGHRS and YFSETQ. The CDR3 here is CASSLSGFYEQYF. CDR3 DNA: TGCGCCAGCAGCTTGTCCGGGTTCTACGAGCAGTACTTC.

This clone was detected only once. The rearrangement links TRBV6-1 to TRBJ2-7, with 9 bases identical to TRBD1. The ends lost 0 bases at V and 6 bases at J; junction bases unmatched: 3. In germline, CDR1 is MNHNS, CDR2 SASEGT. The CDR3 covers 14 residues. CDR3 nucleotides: TGTGCCAGCAGTGAAGCCTACAGGGGGCCCGAGCAGTACTTC. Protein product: CASSEAYRGPEQYF.

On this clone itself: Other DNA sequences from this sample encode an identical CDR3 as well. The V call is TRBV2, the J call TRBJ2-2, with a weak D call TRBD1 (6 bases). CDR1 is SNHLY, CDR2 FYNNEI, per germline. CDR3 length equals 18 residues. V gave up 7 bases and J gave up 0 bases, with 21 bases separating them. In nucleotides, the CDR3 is TGTGCCAGCAATGGGGGCACTGAGACCTTGGCGAACACCGGGGAGCTGTTTTTT. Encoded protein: CASNGGTETLANTGELFF.

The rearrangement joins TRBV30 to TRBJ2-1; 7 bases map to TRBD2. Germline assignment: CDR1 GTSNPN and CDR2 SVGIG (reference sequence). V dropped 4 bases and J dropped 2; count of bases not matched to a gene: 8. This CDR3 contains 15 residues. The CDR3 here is CAWTERGVPYNEQFF. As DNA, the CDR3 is TGTGCCTGGACCGAGCGGGGCGTTCCCTACAATGAGCAGTTCTTC.

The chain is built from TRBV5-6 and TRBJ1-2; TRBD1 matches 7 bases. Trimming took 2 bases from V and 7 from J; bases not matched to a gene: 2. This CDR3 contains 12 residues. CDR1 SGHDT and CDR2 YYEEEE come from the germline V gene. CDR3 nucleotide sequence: TGTGCCAGCAGCTTAGGGGGCAGTGGCTACACCTTC. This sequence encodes CASSLGGSGYTF.

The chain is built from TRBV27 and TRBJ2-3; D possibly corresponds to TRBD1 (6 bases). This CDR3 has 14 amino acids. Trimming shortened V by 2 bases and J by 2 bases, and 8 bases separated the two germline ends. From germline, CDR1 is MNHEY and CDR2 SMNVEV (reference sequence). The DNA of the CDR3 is TGTGCCAGCAGTTTAAACAGGGTCACAGATACGCAGTATTTT. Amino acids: CASSLNRVTDTQYF.

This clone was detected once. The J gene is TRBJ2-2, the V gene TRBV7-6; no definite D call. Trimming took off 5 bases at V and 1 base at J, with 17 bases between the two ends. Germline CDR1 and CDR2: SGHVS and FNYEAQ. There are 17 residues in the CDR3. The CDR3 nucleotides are TGTGCCAGCAGCCCCGCACCGACACAGAGGAACACCGGGGAGCTGTTTTTT. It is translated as CASSPAPTQRNTGELFF.

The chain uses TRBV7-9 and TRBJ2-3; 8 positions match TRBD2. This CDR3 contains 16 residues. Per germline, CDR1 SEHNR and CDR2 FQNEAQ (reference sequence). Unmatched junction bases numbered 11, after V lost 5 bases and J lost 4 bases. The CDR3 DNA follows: TGTGCCAGCAGCAACCGTAAGCGGGAGAAGGCAGATACGCAGTATTTT. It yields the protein CASSNRKREKADTQYF. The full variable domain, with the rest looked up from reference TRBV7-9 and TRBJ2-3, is DTGVSQNPRHKITKRGQNVTFRCDPISEHNRLYWYRQTLGQGPEFLTYFQNEAQLEKSRLLSDRFSAERPKGSFSTLEIQRTEQGDSAMYLCASSNRKREKADTQYFGPGTRLTVL.

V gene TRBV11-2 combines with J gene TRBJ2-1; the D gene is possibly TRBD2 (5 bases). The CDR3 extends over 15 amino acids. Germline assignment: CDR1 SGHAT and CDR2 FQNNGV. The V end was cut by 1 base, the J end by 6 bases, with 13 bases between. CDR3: CASSLVRGRGNEQFF. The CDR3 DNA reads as TGTGCCAGCAGCTTAGTTCGAGGGCGCGGCAATGAGCAGTTCTTC.

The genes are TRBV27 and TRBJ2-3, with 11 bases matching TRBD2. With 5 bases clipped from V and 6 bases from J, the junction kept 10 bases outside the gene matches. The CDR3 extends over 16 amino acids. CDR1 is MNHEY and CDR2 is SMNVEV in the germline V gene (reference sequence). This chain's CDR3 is CASSPRTSGSRDTQYF. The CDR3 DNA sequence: TGTGCCAGCAGTCCCCGAACTAGCGGGAGTAGGGATACGCAGTATTTT.

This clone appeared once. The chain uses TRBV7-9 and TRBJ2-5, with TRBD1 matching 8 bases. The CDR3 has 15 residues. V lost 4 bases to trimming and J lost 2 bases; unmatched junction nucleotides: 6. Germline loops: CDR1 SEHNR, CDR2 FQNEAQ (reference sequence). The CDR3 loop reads CASSWGTGFQETQYF. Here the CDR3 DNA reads TGTGCCAGCAGCTGGGGGACAGGTTTTCAAGAGACCCAGTACTTC.

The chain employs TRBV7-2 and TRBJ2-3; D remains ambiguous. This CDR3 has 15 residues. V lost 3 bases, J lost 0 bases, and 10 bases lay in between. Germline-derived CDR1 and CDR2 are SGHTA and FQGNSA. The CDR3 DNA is TGTGCCAGCAGCTTCCAATTAGAGAGCACAGATACGCAGTATTTT. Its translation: CASSFQLESTDTQYF.

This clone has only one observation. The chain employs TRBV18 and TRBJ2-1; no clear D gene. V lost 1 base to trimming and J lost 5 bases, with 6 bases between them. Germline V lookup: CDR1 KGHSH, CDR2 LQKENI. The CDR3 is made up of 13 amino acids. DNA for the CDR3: TGTGCCAGCTCACCACTTGCAGACAATGAGCAGTTCTTC. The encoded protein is CASSPLADNEQFF.

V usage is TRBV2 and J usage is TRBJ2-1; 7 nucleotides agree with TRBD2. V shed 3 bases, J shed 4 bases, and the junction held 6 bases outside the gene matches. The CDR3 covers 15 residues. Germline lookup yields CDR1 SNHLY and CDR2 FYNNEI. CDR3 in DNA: TGTGCCAGCAGTGAGCGTCTAGCGGCTTACAATGAGCAGTTCTTC. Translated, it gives CASSERLAAYNEQFF. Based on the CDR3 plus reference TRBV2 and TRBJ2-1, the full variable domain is EPEVTQTPSHQVTQMGQEVILRCVPISNHLYFYWYRQILGQKVEFLVSFYNNEISEKSEIFDDQFSVERPDGSNFTLKIRSTKLEDSAMYFCASSERLAAYNEQFFGPGTRLTVL.

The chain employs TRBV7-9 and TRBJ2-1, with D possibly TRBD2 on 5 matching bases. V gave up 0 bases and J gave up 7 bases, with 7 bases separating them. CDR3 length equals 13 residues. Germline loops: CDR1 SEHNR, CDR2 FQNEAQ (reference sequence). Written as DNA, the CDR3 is TGTGCCAGCAGCTTAGCGGGGAGTAATGAGCAGTTCTTC. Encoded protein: CASSLAGSNEQFF.

The CDR3: CASSPGSNEQYF. Here the CDR3 DNA reads TGTGCCAGTAGTCCAGGGTCCAACGAGCAGTACTTC. The V and J genes are TRBV19 and TRBJ2-7; weak D call: TRBD1 (5 bases). Germline assignment: CDR1 LNHDA and CDR2 SQIVND (reference sequence). V was trimmed by 5 bases and J by 5 bases, leaving 10 bases between them. There are 12 residues in the CDR3.

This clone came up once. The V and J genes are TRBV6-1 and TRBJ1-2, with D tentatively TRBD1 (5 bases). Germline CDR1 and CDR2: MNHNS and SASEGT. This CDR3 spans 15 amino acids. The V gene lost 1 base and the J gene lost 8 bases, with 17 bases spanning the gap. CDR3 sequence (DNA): TGTGCCAGCAGTGAAGACCCGCCAGGGATGAAGGGCTACACCTTC. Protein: CASSEDPPGMKGYTF.

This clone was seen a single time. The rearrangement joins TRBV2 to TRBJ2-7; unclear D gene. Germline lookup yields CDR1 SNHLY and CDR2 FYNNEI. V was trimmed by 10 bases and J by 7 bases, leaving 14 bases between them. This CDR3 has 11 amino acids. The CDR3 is CATTVWSEQYV. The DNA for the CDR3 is TGTGCCACGACTGTTTGGTCGGAGCAGTACGTC.